One and the same sample provided the 14 T cell receptor beta chains below, sequenced in a study of shared clonotypes between healthy human individuals. The method was immunoSEQ multiplex PCR; TCRdb's version includes in-frame clones alone and lacks a portion of them. This table has 560,000 or so clones, approximately 96% appearing once. Naive CD8 cells lacked CD45RO, underwent positive selection for CCR7 and left out terminally differentiated effector memory CD45RA+ cells. The sequencing input was naive CD8+ T cells sorted from blood. These receptor sequences come from a woman in her 30s in good health.

The CDR3 DNA is TGTGCCATCAACCGTCGACTAGCGGGAGATGGGACCCAGTACTTC. It translates to CAINRRLAGDGTQYF. The rearrangement joins TRBV10-3 to TRBJ2-5; 12 positions match TRBD2. Germline values: CDR1 ENHRY, CDR2 SYGVKD. The V segment lost 7 bases and the J segment 7 bases; nucleotides outside the gene matches: 10. The CDR3 is 15 amino acids.

The chain has TRBV30 and TRBJ2-7; the D call may be TRBD1 or TRBD2 (5 bases each). Germline CDR1 is GTSNPN and CDR2 is SVGIG (reference sequence). The CDR3 contains 14 residues. Trimming left V 4 bases short and J 0 bases short, with 13 bases between. CDR3 region: CAWTPGTDSYEQYF. Written as DNA, the CDR3 is TGTGCCTGGACCCCCGGGACGGACTCCTACGAGCAGTACTTC. The entire variable domain, with the rest obtained from reference TRBV30 and TRBJ2-7, is as follows: SQTIHQWPATLVQPVGSPLSLECTVEGTSNPNLYWYRQAAGRGLQLLFYSVGIGQISSEVPQNLSASRPQDRQFILSSKKLLLSDSGFYLCAWTPGTDSYEQYFGPGTRLTVT.

The chain joins TRBV2 to TRBJ1-6; D unclear. CDR1 SNHLY and CDR2 FYNNEI come from the germline V gene. V lost 3 bases, J lost 7 bases, and 7 bases lay in between. This CDR3 has 13 residues. CDR3: CASSDARNSPLHF. The CDR3 region has the DNA TGTGCCAGCAGTGATGCTAGAAATTCACCCCTCCACTTT. The variable domain in full, with the rest retrieved from reference TRBV2 and TRBJ1-6, is EPEVTQTPSHQVTQMGQEVILRCVPISNHLYFYWYRQILGQKVEFLVSFYNNEISEKSEIFDDQFSVERPDGSNFTLKIRSTKLEDSAMYFCASSDARNSPLHFGNGTRLTVT.

V and J are TRBV12-1 and TRBJ1-1. TRBV12-1 is shown as a pseudogene. This CDR3 has 17 amino acids. In nucleotides, the CDR3 is TGTGCCAGCAGCTTAACCCATTCCGCAACCCCGGGGGCTGAAGCTTTCTTT. Translation gives CASSLTHSATPGAEAFF.

V and J are TRBV2 and TRBJ1-5, with 7 bases aligning to TRBD1. This CDR3 is 13 amino acids long. The V gene's germline CDR1 is SNHLY and CDR2 FYNNEI. The trim removed 9 bases at V and 5 bases at J, leaving 7 bases unmatched. The CDR3 nucleotides read TGTGCCAGTTCCGGGACAGACTATCAGCCCCAGCATTTT. Protein product: CASSGTDYQPQHF.

V and J are TRBV12-5 and TRBJ1-5, with 9 bases fitting TRBD1. The CDR3 is 18 amino acids. Trimming cost V 0 bases and J 0 bases; bases outside gene matches: 6. Germline CDR1 reads LGHNT; CDR2 reads FRNRAP. For the CDR3, the DNA is TGTGCTAGTGGTTTGGTACAGGGGGCCGCCTTTAGCAATCAGCCCCAGCATTTT. Translation gives CASGLVQGAAFSNQPQHF.

The chain recombines TRBV6-1 with TRBJ2-1; the D gene is possibly TRBD1 (5 bases). The CDR3 totals 14 residues. Trimming pared 6 bases from V and 3 bases from J, leaving 12 bases between. Germline lookup yields CDR1 MNHNS and CDR2 SASEGT. DNA of the CDR3: TGTGCCAGCAGGCCAGACAGAAACTACAATGAGCAGTTCTTC. It is translated as CASRPDRNYNEQFF.

This clone was seen just once. The V and J genes are TRBV4-1 and TRBJ2-1; perhaps TRBD1 as D (6 bases). This CDR3 has 15 amino acids. The V end lost 4 bases, the J end lost 5 bases, and 15 bases lay between the germline ends. Germline V lookup: CDR1 MGHRA, CDR2 YSYEKL. Here the CDR3 reads CASSLRGGANNEQFF. In DNA form, the CDR3 reads TGCGCCAGCAGCCTCAGGGGTGGTGCTAACAATGAGCAGTTCTTC.

The chain recombines TRBV27 with TRBJ2-1; no clear D. This CDR3 has 12 residues. V was trimmed by 2 bases and J by 10 bases, leaving 9 bases between them. Germline V CDR1 and CDR2: MNHEY, SMNVEV (reference sequence). The CDR3 loop reads CASSLGEREQFF. The DNA of the CDR3 is TGTGCCAGCAGTTTAGGAGAACGCGAGCAGTTCTTC.

The chain has TRBV11-2 and TRBJ2-3; D is perhaps TRBD1 or TRBD2 (5 bases each). This CDR3 comprises 14 residues. V was pared by 5 bases and J by 6 bases, with 15 bases between. Looked up from germline, CDR1 is SGHAT and CDR2 is FQNNGV. CDR3 residues: CASSGTGLGDTQYF. The CDR3 coding sequence is TGTGCCAGCAGCGGGACGGGGCTCGGTGATACGCAGTATTTT.

The rearrangement joins TRBV30 to TRBJ2-4, with a possible D match to TRBD1 (5 bases). Germline assignment: CDR1 GTSNPN and CDR2 SVGIG (reference sequence). CDR3 size: 14 residues. The ends were cut back, 0 bases at V and 7 bases at J, with 13 bases in the middle. CDR3 DNA sequence: TGTGCCTGGAGTGTCGAAGCAGGGTGGAACATTCAGTACTTC. Protein: CAWSVEAGWNIQYF.

The rearrangement joins TRBV5-4 to TRBJ2-1; TRBD2 agrees at 10 bases. The length of the CDR3 is 16 residues. Unmatched junction bases numbered 9, after V lost 4 bases and J lost 5 bases. Germline assignment: CDR1 SGHNT and CDR2 YYREEE (reference sequence). The CDR3 bases are TGTGCCAGCAGCCCCCGGGCGAGCGGGGGGGACAATGAGCAGTTCTTC. It encodes CASSPRASGGDNEQFF. The entire variable domain, with the rest obtained from reference TRBV5-4 and TRBJ2-1, is as follows: ETGVTQSPTHLIKTRGQQVTLRCSSQSGHNTVSWYQQALGQGPQFIFQYYREEENGRGNFPPRFSGLQFPNYSSELNVNALELDDSALYLCASSPRASGGDNEQFFGPGTRLTVL.

V usage is TRBV19 and J usage is TRBJ1-1; perhaps TRBD1 as D (6 bases). Per germline, CDR1 LNHDA and CDR2 SQIVND (reference sequence). This CDR3 contains 15 residues. Trimming pared 5 bases from V and 7 bases from J, leaving 20 bases between. This chain's CDR3 is CASSVTSGVGNEAFF. Written as DNA, the CDR3 is TGTGCCAGTAGTGTTACCTCAGGGGTTGGTAATGAAGCTTTCTTT.

The chain joins TRBV13 to TRBJ2-7; 8 bases align to TRBD1. The CDR3 runs 16 residues. V gave up 4 bases and J gave up 3 bases; unmatched junction bases: 11. Germline V gives CDR1 PRHDT, CDR2 FYEKMQ (reference sequence). Written as DNA, the CDR3 is TGTGCCAGCAGCTCCACACTCCAGGGGGCAGGCTACGAGCAGTACTTC. Its translation is CASSSTLQGAGYEQYF.